Included here is one TCR beta chain sequence, with context. Its antigen is still unknown. TCRdb's copy holds only in-frame clones and misses some; the assay was immunoSEQ multiplex PCR. The table records about 150,000 clones, 75% to 90% of them present only once. Germline V gene lookup returns CDR1 LNHDA and CDR2 SQIVND (reference sequence). This CDR3 has 16 amino acids. Trimming removed 3 bases at V and 0 bases at J, with 9 bases between. The sample comes from a study of T cell responses to AZD1222 COVID-19 vaccine. Overall study results and limits: Repertoires were collected only later (after the peak T cell response had occurred). Donor demographics were predominantly white British with a female majority; clonal diversity may be underestimated.

The chain couples TRBV19 to TRBJ1-6, with a possible D match to TRBD1 (5 bases). The clonotype originates from an adult in good health. Sequenced here: peripheral blood, sampled on day 0 of AZD1222 vaccination. The CDR3 nucleotides are TGTGCCAGTAGTATTATGGGGGACTCCTATAATTCACCCCTCCACTTT. Amino acids: CASSIMGDSYNSPLHF.